Following are 13 T cell receptor beta chains from one sample sequenced in a study of CD8 T cells in ankylosing spondylitis. Each CDR3 protein gets one entry after TCRdb re-called the 5' RACE reads with MiXCR. The sample contains a few hundred thousand distinct CDR3 sequences, 20% to 25% of which appear only once. Their recognized antigens are unknown. General study results and limits: One TCR beta motif, made up of about 8 highly homologous variants, appeared characteristic of ankylosing spondylitis blood.

The material sequenced was blood, either unsorted or a sorted T cell fraction (not recorded which). The origin of the receptors is a male donor with ankylosing spondylitis.

The chain carries TRBV3-1 and TRBJ2-1, with unresolved D. V was pared by 0 bases and J by 5 bases, with 5 bases between. The CDR3 spans 13 residues. Germline CDR1 LGHDT, CDR2 YNNKEL (reference sequence). The CDR3 sequence: CASSQDRHNEQFF. CDR3 nucleotide sequence: TGTGCCAGCAGCCAAGACCGACACAATGAGCAGTTCTTC.

The rearrangement links TRBV5-1 to TRBJ2-1; a weak D match, TRBD2 (6 bases). The ends were cut back, 4 bases at V and 1 base at J, with 12 bases in the middle. The length of the CDR3 is 15 residues. The V gene's germline CDR1 is SGHRS and CDR2 YFSETQ. The CDR3: CASSPQGGSYNEQFF. For the CDR3, the DNA is TGCGCCAGCAGCCCCCAGGGAGGTTCCTACAATGAGCAGTTCTTC.

The gene calls are TRBV5-1 and TRBJ2-1; D might be TRBD2 (5 bases). Germline V gives CDR1 SGHRS, CDR2 YFSETQ. Trimming removed 6 bases at V and 0 bases at J, with 13 bases between. This CDR3 is built from 15 residues. The CDR3, as DNA: TGCGCCAGCAAAGAGCGGCCGAGCTCCTACAATGAGCAGTTCTTC. Translation gives CASKERPSSYNEQFF.

The chain joins TRBV10-3 to TRBJ1-1, with TRBD1 matching 7 bases. The ends lost 6 bases at V and 4 bases at J; junction bases unmatched: 8. From germline, CDR1 is ENHRY and CDR2 SYGVKD. This CDR3 has 14 residues. CDR3 protein: CAIRPDRVGTEAFF. CDR3 DNA sequence: TGTGCCATCAGGCCAGACAGGGTAGGCACTGAAGCTTTCTTT.

V and J are TRBV10-2 and TRBJ2-4; 8 positions match TRBD2. Unmatched junction bases numbered 9, after V lost 8 bases and J lost 0 bases. This CDR3 contains 16 residues. Germline V lookup: CDR1 WSHSY, CDR2 SAAADI. The CDR3, as DNA: TGCGCCAGCGGTACTAGCGGAGCGACAGCCAAAAACATTCAGTACTTC. This codes for CASGTSGATAKNIQYF.

This chain joins TRBV11-3 and TRBJ2-3; D is perhaps TRBD1 (6 bases). Deletions cut 5 bases from V and 0 bases from J, with 12 bases between. The CDR3 extends over 15 amino acids. Looked up from germline, CDR1 is SGHNT and CDR2 is YENEEA. This chain's CDR3 is CASSTRTESTDTQYF. The CDR3 DNA reads TGTGCCAGCAGCACACGGACAGAGAGCACAGATACGCAGTATTTT.

This clonotype was observed a few times. The rearrangement uses TRBV10-3 and TRBJ2-2; 8 nucleotides agree with TRBD2. Trimming at V came to 6 bases and at J to 1 base, leaving 4 bases not matched to a gene. Germline lookup yields CDR1 ENHRY and CDR2 SYGVKD. The CDR3 runs 15 residues. The CDR3 nucleotides read TGTGCCATCAGGCCGGGACTAGGGAACACCGGGGAGCTGTTTTTT. Residues: CAIRPGLGNTGELFF.

V gene TRBV20-1 combines with J gene TRBJ2-1; D gene ambiguous. This CDR3 has 14 amino acids. Germline V lookup: CDR1 DFQATT, CDR2 SNEGSKA (reference sequence). Trimming left V 4 bases short and J 6 bases short, with 16 bases between. CDR3 residues: CSAKDPLRGNEQFF. The CDR3 DNA reads TGCAGTGCTAAAGACCCACTTCGAGGCAATGAGCAGTTCTTC.

The rearrangement links TRBV4-3 to TRBJ2-1, with 10 positions matching TRBD2. The CDR3 length is 16 residues. The V segment lost 0 bases and the J segment 9 bases; nucleotides outside the gene matches: 8. The V gene's germline CDR1 is LGHNA and CDR2 YSLEER. CDR3 sequence reads: CASSQDWPSGRGEQFF. The DNA for the CDR3 is TGCGCCAGCAGCCAAGATTGGCCTAGCGGGAGAGGTGAGCAGTTCTTC.

The chain is built from TRBV7-9 and TRBJ1-5; D is ambiguous. V was pared by 1 base and J by 6 bases, with 13 bases between. The germline V gene encodes CDR1 SEHNR and CDR2 FQNEAQ (reference sequence). The length of the CDR3 is 15 residues. This CDR3 reads CASSLEEGSGQPQHF. The CDR3 region has the DNA TGTGCCAGCAGCTTAGAGGAAGGGTCTGGTCAGCCCCAGCATTTT.

A few counts support this clonotype. This chain connects TRBV5-5 to TRBJ2-7; D gene uncertain. Looked up from germline, CDR1 is SGHKS and CDR2 is YYEKEE (reference sequence). The CDR3 runs to 15 residues. The V and J ends lost 4 bases and 1 base respectively, with 15 bases between them. Written as DNA, the CDR3 is TGTGCCAGCAGCCTGGGCCTCTTAAGGTCCTACGAGCAGTACTTC. Encoded protein: CASSLGLLRSYEQYF.

This rearrangement joins TRBV5-1 to TRBJ1-4; D gene unclear. Deletions cut 2 bases from V and 0 bases from J, with 5 bases between. Germline V lookup: CDR1 SGHRS, CDR2 YFSETQ. The CDR3 runs 14 residues. The CDR3 loop is CASSFGPTNEKLFF. CDR3 coding DNA: TGCGCCAGCAGCTTCGGTCCAACTAATGAAAAACTGTTTTTT.

This clonotype was observed a handful of times. This chain uses TRBV4-1 with TRBJ1-1; TRBD1 aligns across 8 bases. V trimming: 1 base; J trimming: 5 bases; junction bases outside the gene matches: 3. Germline V gives CDR1 MGHRA, CDR2 YSYEKL. The CDR3 extends over 14 amino acids. The CDR3 nucleotides read TGCGCCAGCAGCCAAGGACAGGGGAGGACTGAAGCTTTCTTT. This gives the protein CASSQGQGRTEAFF.